This note documents a single T cell receptor (beta chain) sequence. This CDR3 is built from 13 residues. V was trimmed by 2 bases and J by 2 bases, leaving 4 bases between them. Germline CDR1 is SGHNT and CDR2 is YENEEA. In the original processing: Estimation of nucleated cell counts relied on the amplification of reference gene primers. Measured with immunoSEQ multiplex PCR; TCRdb has only the in-frame clones, and not every one. That table is the source of V, J and clone size, and D and trimming were worked out from the DNA. The table records 140,000 or so clones, 80% to 85% of them present only once. This specimen comes from a study of blood T cell repertoires in COVID-19. Study information: Researchers got acute and convalescent COVID-19 samples from the United States, Italy and Spain. PBMCs, B-cell-depleted T cells, or T cells were the source of the cDNA or gDNA that made up the material.

The rearrangement links TRBV11-3 to TRBJ2-1, with D uncertain. The material sequenced was peripheral blood. The clonotype was recovered from a human donor in a cohort sampled during active COVID-19. CDR3 DNA sequence: TGTGCCAGCAGCTTACAGGCCTACAATGAGCAGTTCTTC. This codes for CASSLQAYNEQFF.